This T cell receptor (beta chain) derives from a study of blood T cell repertoires in COVID-19. In the study overall: The analysed material was cDNA or gDNA that came from T cells, B-cell-depleted T cells, or PBMCs.

As originally analysed: Amplification of reference gene primers provided the estimated nucleated cell counts. TCRdb's table, derived via immunoSEQ multiplex PCR, lists solely in-frame clones and lacks some. That table furnishes V, J and clone size, whereas the DNA furnished D and trimming. Among approximately 340,000 clones listed, about 86% were seen once. Germline loops: CDR1 ENHRY, CDR2 SYGVKD. CDR3 size: 12 residues. Between the trimmed V and J ends, which lost 11 bases and 2 bases, there was a span of 10 bases. This clone was counted a few times. The rearrangement joins TRBV10-3 to TRBJ1-5; a weak D match, TRBD1 (6 bases). This sequence was found in a man aged 25 to 40 with active or convalescent COVID-19. The sample was peripheral blood. The CDR3 DNA is TGTGCCTCTAGGACAGGCAATCAGCCCCAGCATTTT. It encodes CASRTGNQPQHF.